These T cell receptor beta chains were read from a single sample in a study of vaccination and CD4 T cells after COVID-19. Their antigen targets remain unknown. TCRdb passed the PCR reads through MiXCR, listing each CDR3 protein once. The table records 7,500 to 10,000 distinct CDR3 sequences, 70% of them present only once. Sequencing was performed on CD4+ T cells from blood, cultured in vitro. These TCRs come from a human donor who had recovered from COVID-19. CDR3s leave out the opening cysteine and the closing phenylalanine or tryptophan.

CDR3 protein: AWSPGGETQY
V gene: TRBV30
J gene: TRBJ2-5

CDR3 protein: AWGPVLRNYGYT
V gene: TRBV30
J gene: TRBJ1-2

CDR3 protein: ASSLRVDSYEQY
V gene: TRBV27
J gene: TRBJ2-7

CDR3 protein: ASSERTGTEAF
V gene: TRBV6-1
J gene: TRBJ1-1

CDR3 protein: ATSKLGPISGANVLT
V gene: TRBV15
J gene: TRBJ2-6

CDR3 protein: ASSLDSGNTIY
V gene: TRBV7-8
J gene: TRBJ1-3

CDR3 protein: ASRTGTTTDTQY
V gene: TRBV27
J gene: TRBJ2-3

CDR3 protein: ASSEQGWGTQY
V gene: TRBV25-1
J gene: TRBJ2-5

CDR3 protein: AISESSGTTYGYT
V gene: TRBV10-3
J gene: TRBJ1-2

CDR3 protein: SARQASSSYEQY
V gene: TRBV20-1
J gene: TRBJ2-7

CDR3 protein: ASSESGTGVYEQY
V gene: TRBV6-1
J gene: TRBJ2-7

CDR3 protein: ASRDREAQPQH
V gene: TRBV6-1
J gene: TRBJ1-5

CDR3 protein: SARISGRVREQF
V gene: TRBV20-1
J gene: TRBJ2-1

CDR3 protein: ASSPRRGVQETQY
V gene: TRBV7-2
J gene: TRBJ2-5

CDR3 protein: SARPGTGGTGKLF
V gene: TRBV20-1
J gene: TRBJ1-4

CDR3 protein: ASSLHRGGTGELF
V gene: TRBV7-2
J gene: TRBJ2-2

CDR3 protein: ATGDMGDSNQPQH
V gene: TRBV15
J gene: TRBJ1-5

CDR3 protein: ASSSRQGHDNSPLH
V gene: TRBV11-3
J gene: TRBJ1-6

CDR3 protein: AVRGEGGYT
V gene: TRBV7-6
J gene: TRBJ1-2

CDR3 protein: ASSISPGWDTGELF
V gene: TRBV19
J gene: TRBJ2-2

CDR3 protein: ASSVTQGMETQY
V gene: TRBV6-1
J gene: TRBJ2-5

CDR3 protein: AISDIEMSGLVGNQPQH
V gene: TRBV10-3
J gene: TRBJ1-5

CDR3 protein: ASFRRLQEAF
V gene: TRBV28
J gene: TRBJ1-1

CDR3 protein: SARDQAKDTQY
V gene: TRBV20-1
J gene: TRBJ2-3

CDR3 protein: ASGLIRKVNEQF
V gene: TRBV11-2
J gene: TRBJ2-1

CDR3 protein: ASSLGVKIGGAYYGYT
V gene: TRBV28
J gene: TRBJ1-2

CDR3 protein: ASSFGAANTGELF
V gene: TRBV19
J gene: TRBJ2-2

CDR3 protein: ASRVTFNEQF
V gene: TRBV2
J gene: TRBJ2-1

CDR3 protein: ASSQWTGGQETQY
V gene: TRBV4-1
J gene: TRBJ2-5

CDR3 protein: ASSLEEAPDSHHQPQH
V gene: TRBV27
J gene: TRBJ1-5

CDR3 protein: ASRGEPMTPEAF
V gene: TRBV6-1
J gene: TRBJ1-1

CDR3 protein: ASSLTGVGNTIY
V gene: TRBV5-4
J gene: TRBJ1-3

CDR3 protein: ASREETDTQY
V gene: TRBV6-1
J gene: TRBJ2-3

CDR3 protein: SASRGIDGELF
V gene: TRBV20-1
J gene: TRBJ2-2

CDR3 protein: SASIRAGPGIPEAF
V gene: TRBV20-1
J gene: TRBJ1-1

CDR3 protein: ATSGLSGNTGELF
V gene: TRBV24-1
J gene: TRBJ2-2

CDR3 protein: SADDKGINQPQH
V gene: TRBV20-1
J gene: TRBJ1-5

CDR3 protein: AISVAEASQETQY
V gene: TRBV10-3
J gene: TRBJ2-5

CDR3 protein: ASNSLLAGIETQY
V gene: TRBV28
J gene: TRBJ2-5

CDR3 protein: ASSYPDRAGNTIY
V gene: TRBV6-5
J gene: TRBJ1-3

CDR3 protein: ASSIGVWGQMKKMNTEAF
V gene: TRBV11-2
J gene: TRBJ1-1

CDR3 protein: ASSATGGGGQPQH
V gene: TRBV19
J gene: TRBJ1-5

CDR3 protein: ASMTPSRRHEQF
V gene: TRBV6-2/TRBV6-3
J gene: TRBJ2-1

CDR3 protein: ASSLGGGIDTGELF
V gene: TRBV7-7
J gene: TRBJ2-2

CDR3 protein: AWSLAPPGLRGGDTQY
V gene: TRBV30
J gene: TRBJ2-3

CDR3 protein: ASSFLALTYNEQF
V gene: TRBV28
J gene: TRBJ2-1

CDR3 protein: ASSRGTARTPGDNQPQH
V gene: TRBV7-8
J gene: TRBJ1-5

CDR3 protein: ASSKGADTEAF
V gene: TRBV19
J gene: TRBJ1-1

CDR3 protein: ASSYSENTEAF
V gene: TRBV10-3
J gene: TRBJ1-1

CDR3 protein: ATSDLVGAGYT
V gene: TRBV24-1
J gene: TRBJ1-2

CDR3 protein: ASSRSLLNGEAF
V gene: TRBV7-6
J gene: TRBJ1-1

CDR3 protein: ASSLNTEAF
V gene: TRBV7-8
J gene: TRBJ1-1

CDR3 protein: SAKKGRRSNQPQH
V gene: TRBV20-1
J gene: TRBJ1-5

CDR3 protein: ASSTTGTATEAF
V gene: TRBV7-2
J gene: TRBJ1-1

CDR3 protein: ASSYQGSGYT
V gene: TRBV5-4
J gene: TRBJ1-2

CDR3 protein: ASSRQGENTEAF
V gene: TRBV11-3
J gene: TRBJ1-1

CDR3 protein: ASSLEAYNSPLH
V gene: TRBV12-3/TRBV12-4
J gene: TRBJ1-6

CDR3 protein: ASSVAGLAEETQY
V gene: TRBV9
J gene: TRBJ2-5

CDR3 protein: ATSDVAGATDTQY
V gene: TRBV24-1
J gene: TRBJ2-3

CDR3 protein: AGGSGANVLT
V gene: TRBV28
J gene: TRBJ2-6